The 30 T cell receptor beta chains below come from one sample, sequenced in a study of T cells expressing NK-cell markers. TCRdb reanalyzed the 5' RACE reads and collapses them to one entry per CDR3 protein, without DNA. Found here are roughly 450,000 distinct CDR3 sequences; the top ten clones hold over 1.1%. Sequenced input: blood T cells: a sorted CD56 or NKG2C T cell subset, CD4+ or CD8+ T cells, or bulk PBMC T cells (not recorded which). Receptors originate from a woman aged 45 to 65 in good health.

The chain joins TRBV6-1 to TRBJ2-1; with no DNA, the TCRdb D assignment of TRBD1 cannot be verified. The CDR3 length is 15 residues. The germline gives CDR1 MNHNS, CDR2 SASEGT. This CDR3 is CASTPGQGLDNEQFF.

The rearrangement joins TRBV12-3 or TRBV12-4 to TRBJ2-1; checking the TCRdb D call of TRBD2 is not possible without DNA. The CDR3 has 14 residues. Here the CDR3 reads CASNPGGRALEQFF.

This chain connects TRBV5-1 to TRBJ2-1; the D call of TRBD1 rests on TCRdb alone, since no DNA is present to check it. The CDR3 is 12 amino acids. The germline gives CDR1 SGHRS, CDR2 YFSETQ. The CDR3 spells CASSVTGPGQFF. The full variable domain, rest sourced from reference TRBV5-1 and TRBJ2-1, is KAGVTQTPRYLIKTRGQQVTLSCSPISGHRSVSWYQQTPGQGLQFLFEYFSETQRNKGNFPGRFSGRQFSNSRSEMNVSTLELGDSALYLCASSVTGPGQFFGPGTRLTVL.

The chain links TRBV11-1 to TRBJ2-5; without DNA, the TCRdb call of TRBD2 cannot be checked. Germline V CDR1 and CDR2: SGHAT, FQDESV (reference sequence). CDR3 size: 15 residues. CDR3 sequence: CASSSGIPREETQYF.

The rearrangement links TRBV3-1 to TRBJ2-3; the D call from TCRdb, TRBD2, cannot be confirmed without DNA. Germline lookup yields CDR1 LGHDT and CDR2 YNNKEL (reference sequence). The CDR3 consists of 16 residues. This CDR3 reads CASSPKMAGITDTQYF.

The rearrangement uses TRBV5-1 and TRBJ2-5. The CDR3 length is 14 residues. The germline V gene has CDR1 SGHRS and CDR2 YFSETQ. The chain's CDR3 is CASSEAGGWGTQYF. Based on the CDR3 plus reference TRBV5-1 and TRBJ2-5, the full variable domain is KAGVTQTPRYLIKTRGQQVTLSCSPISGHRSVSWYQQTPGQGLQFLFEYFSETQRNKGNFPGRFSGRQFSNSRSEMNVSTLELGDSALYLCASSEAGGWGTQYFGPGTRLLVL.

This CDR3 reads CASSLTGQGNEQYF. The chain combines TRBV5-6 with TRBJ2-7; TCRdb proposes TRBD1, but this gene call is untestable without DNA. CDR1 and CDR2 from the germline V gene are SGHDT and YYEEEE. The CDR3 spans 14 residues.

J is TRBJ2-7 and V is TRBV7-2; TCRdb designates TRBD2, a call that cannot be tested without DNA. CDR1 and CDR2 (germline): SGHTA, FQGNSA. The CDR3 is 15 residues long. CDR3 protein: CASSLGAGGSYEQYF.

The chain is built from TRBV12-3 or TRBV12-4 and TRBJ1-1; TCRdb proposes TRBD1, but this gene call is untestable without DNA. The CDR3 consists of 15 residues. The CDR3 loop reads CASSIPGQGRTEAFF.

This CDR3 reads CASSPGPGNTEAFF. The chain recombines TRBV6-5 with TRBJ1-1; TCRdb returns TRBD1, unconfirmable since there is no DNA. The CDR3 has 14 residues. Germline V gives CDR1 MNHEY, CDR2 SVGAGI.

This chain links TRBV18 with TRBJ2-2; the TRBD1 assignment by TCRdb is unverifiable without DNA. Germline CDR1 KGHSH, CDR2 LQKENI. This CDR3 region has 17 residues. This chain's CDR3 is CASSRKTGGAGTGELFF.

The V gene is TRBV6-6, the J gene TRBJ2-1; the D gene TCRdb calls, TRBD1, cannot be checked with no DNA. Germline V gene lookup returns CDR1 MNHNY and CDR2 SVGAGI (reference sequence). The length of the CDR3 is 12 residues. The CDR3 reads CASAGEGNEQFF.

The chain links TRBV20-1 to TRBJ2-1; TCRdb's D call of TRBD2 is untestable without DNA. Germline V gives CDR1 DFQATT, CDR2 SNEGSKA (reference sequence). The CDR3 consists of 15 residues. CDR3 loop: CSARATRAAFNEQFF.

This rearrangement joins TRBV5-1 to TRBJ2-1; TCRdb's assignment of TRBD2 cannot be checked, as there is no DNA. Germline V gene sequence: CDR1 SGHRS, CDR2 YFSETQ. This CDR3 has 17 residues. This CDR3 reads CASSQHSGSSGRNEQFF.

This chain uses TRBV5-1 with TRBJ1-1; TCRdb lists TRBD1, though no DNA is available to test this call. Germline lookup yields CDR1 SGHRS and CDR2 YFSETQ. The CDR3 covers 15 residues. The CDR3 is CASSAIQGMDTEAFF. Variable domain in full (rest from reference TRBV5-1 and TRBJ1-1): KAGVTQTPRYLIKTRGQQVTLSCSPISGHRSVSWYQQTPGQGLQFLFEYFSETQRNKGNFPGRFSGRQFSNSRSEMNVSTLELGDSALYLCASSAIQGMDTEAFFGQGTRLTVV.

V is TRBV6-5 and J is TRBJ1-2; TCRdb's D gene call, TRBD1, goes unchecked for lack of DNA. CDR3 size: 13 residues. In germline, CDR1 is MNHEY, CDR2 SVGAGI. The CDR3 sequence: CASSLWGNYGYTF.

V is TRBV5-1 and J is TRBJ2-1; TCRdb's D gene call, TRBD2, goes unchecked for lack of DNA. The germline V gene encodes CDR1 SGHRS and CDR2 YFSETQ. CDR3 length equals 14 residues. CDR3: CASSFERAINEQFF.

This chain links TRBV10-3 with TRBJ1-5; the D call of TRBD1 rests on TCRdb alone, since no DNA is present to check it. CDR1 is ENHRY, CDR2 SYGVKD, per germline. There are 15 residues in the CDR3. CDR3 residues: CAISGGTGSGQPQHF.

V gene TRBV18 combines with J gene TRBJ1-1; TCRdb's assignment of TRBD1 cannot be checked, as there is no DNA. The CDR3 is 13 residues long. Germline V lookup: CDR1 KGHSH, CDR2 LQKENI. CDR3 residues: CASSPAGTGGAFF.

The V call is TRBV7-9, the J call TRBJ1-4; checking the TCRdb D call of TRBD1 is not possible without DNA. CDR3 size: 15 residues. Germline CDR1 and CDR2: SEHNR and FQNEAQ (reference sequence). The CDR3: CASSLDQGGFEKLFF.

The rearrangement links TRBV2 to TRBJ2-1; with no DNA, the TCRdb D assignment of TRBD2 cannot be verified. The germline gives CDR1 SNHLY, CDR2 FYNNEI. The length of the CDR3 is 19 residues. The CDR3 loop is CASSENVIGLAGRYNEQFF.

V and J are TRBV7-8 and TRBJ2-1; the TCRdb call, TRBD1, lacks DNA for checking. Germline V lookup: CDR1 SGHVS, CDR2 FQNEAQ. The CDR3 extends over 16 amino acids. CDR3 in amino acids: CASSPERQGVMHEQFF.

The chain links TRBV5-1 to TRBJ2-2; TCRdb's assignment of TRBD1 cannot be checked, as there is no DNA. CDR3 length: 16 residues. In germline, CDR1 is SGHRS, CDR2 YFSETQ. The CDR3: CASSVAPPGTGGELFF.

The chain combines TRBV2 with TRBJ2-6; TCRdb returns TRBD1, unconfirmable since there is no DNA. This CDR3 is built from 16 residues. Germline loops: CDR1 SNHLY, CDR2 FYNNEI. The CDR3 loop is CASIPEGFSGANVLTF.

This chain uses TRBV3-1 with TRBJ2-2. Germline V gene data show CDR1 as LGHDT and CDR2 as YNNKEL (reference sequence). This CDR3 has 13 amino acids. This chain's CDR3 is CASSQVSTGELFF.

This chain links TRBV21-1 with TRBJ2-7. TRBV21-1 is tagged as a pseudogene. This CDR3 has 17 residues. The CDR3: CASSKGICKLVVDEQYF.

CDR3 residues: CASSLGNLLNTGELFF. The chain carries TRBV7-6 and TRBJ2-2. The CDR3 is 16 amino acids. The germline gives CDR1 SGHVS, CDR2 FNYEAQ.

The J gene is TRBJ2-1, the V gene TRBV7-9; TCRdb gives TRBD1 as the D gene, but with no DNA this cannot be confirmed. Germline V gives CDR1 SEHNR, CDR2 FQNEAQ (reference sequence). The CDR3 sequence is 13 residues long. CDR3 protein: CASSRQGTHEQFF.

The chain is built from TRBV9 and TRBJ2-3; TCRdb calls TRBD2, which cannot be checked without DNA. This CDR3 has 16 residues. CDR1 is SGDLS and CDR2 is YYNGEE in the germline V gene. The CDR3 loop is CASSVEVDSYTDTQYF.

The gene calls are TRBV5-1 and TRBJ1-3; lacking DNA, the TRBD1 call made by TCRdb goes unchecked. The CDR3 is 16 residues long. Germline loops: CDR1 SGHRS, CDR2 YFSETQ. The CDR3 spells CASSLAGESGGNTIYF.